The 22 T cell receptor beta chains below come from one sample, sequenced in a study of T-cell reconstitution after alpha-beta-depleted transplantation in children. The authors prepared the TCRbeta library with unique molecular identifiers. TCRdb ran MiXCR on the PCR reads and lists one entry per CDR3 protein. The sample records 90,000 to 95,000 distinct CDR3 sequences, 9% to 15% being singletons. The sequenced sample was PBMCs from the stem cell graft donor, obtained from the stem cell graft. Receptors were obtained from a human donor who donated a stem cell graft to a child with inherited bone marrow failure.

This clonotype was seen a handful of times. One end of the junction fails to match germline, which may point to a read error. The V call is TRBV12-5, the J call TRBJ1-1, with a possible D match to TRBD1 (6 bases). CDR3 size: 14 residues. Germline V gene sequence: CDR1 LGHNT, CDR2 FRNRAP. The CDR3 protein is CPSGPGDGGLRAFF. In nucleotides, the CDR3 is TGTCCTAGTGGCCCAGGGGATGGGGGTTTGCGAGCTTTCTTT.

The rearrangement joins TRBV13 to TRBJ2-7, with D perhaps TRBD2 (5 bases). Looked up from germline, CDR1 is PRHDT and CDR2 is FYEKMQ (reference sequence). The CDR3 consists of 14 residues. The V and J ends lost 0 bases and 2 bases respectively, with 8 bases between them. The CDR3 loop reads CASSLGDSTYEQYF. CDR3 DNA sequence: TGTGCCAGCAGCTTAGGGGACTCGACCTACGAGCAGTACTTC.

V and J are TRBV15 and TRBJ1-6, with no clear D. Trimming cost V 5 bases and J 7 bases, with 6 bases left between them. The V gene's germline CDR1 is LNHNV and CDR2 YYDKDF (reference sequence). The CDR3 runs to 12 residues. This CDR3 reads CATSVRNSPLHF. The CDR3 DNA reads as TGTGCCACCAGCGTCCGGAATTCACCCCTCCACTTT. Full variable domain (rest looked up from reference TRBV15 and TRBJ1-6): DAMVIQNPRYQVTQFGKPVTLSCSQTLNHNVMYWYQQKSSQAPKLLFHYYDKDFNNEADTPDNFQSRRPNTSFCFLDIRSPGLGDTAMYLCATSVRNSPLHFGNGTRLTVT.

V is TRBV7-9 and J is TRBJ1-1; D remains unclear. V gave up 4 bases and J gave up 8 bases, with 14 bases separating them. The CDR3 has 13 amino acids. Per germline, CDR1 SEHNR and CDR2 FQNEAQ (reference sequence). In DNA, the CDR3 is TGTGCCAGCAGCTCACCAATAACCGTGGAAGCTTTCTTT. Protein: CASSSPITVEAFF.

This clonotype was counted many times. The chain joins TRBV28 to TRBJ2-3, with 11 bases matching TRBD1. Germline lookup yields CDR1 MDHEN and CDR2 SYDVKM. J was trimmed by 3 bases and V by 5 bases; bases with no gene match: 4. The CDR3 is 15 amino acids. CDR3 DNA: TGTGCCAGCAGTACGGACAGGGGGCTGACAGATACGCAGTATTTT. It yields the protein CASSTDRGLTDTQYF.

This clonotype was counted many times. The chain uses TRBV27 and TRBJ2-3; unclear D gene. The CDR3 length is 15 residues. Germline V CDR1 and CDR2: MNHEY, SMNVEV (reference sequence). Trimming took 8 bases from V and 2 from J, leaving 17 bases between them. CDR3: CASLRAWSITDTQYF. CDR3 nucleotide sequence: TGTGCCAGCCTCCGGGCTTGGAGTATCACAGATACGCAGTATTTT.

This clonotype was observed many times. The CDR3 coding sequence is TGCGCCAGCAGCCGCCAGCCGGGACTAGCGGGAGAAACGGGCGAGCAGTACTTC. It codes for CASSRQPGLAGETGEQYF. The chain recombines TRBV5-1 with TRBJ2-7, with 14 bases lining up with TRBD2. J gave up 6 bases and V 4 bases, and 15 bases lay outside the gene matches. The CDR3 runs 18 residues. Germline assignment: CDR1 SGHRS and CDR2 YFSETQ.

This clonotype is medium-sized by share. The CDR3 nucleotides read TGCAGTGCTACGACTACCCGGACCCAGTACTTC. This translates into CSATTTRTQYF. The chain has TRBV20-1 and TRBJ2-5; D is perhaps TRBD2 (5 bases). The CDR3 spans 11 residues. The V end was cut by 4 bases, the J end by 7 bases, with 10 bases between. CDR1 is DFQATT, CDR2 SNEGSKA, per germline (reference sequence).

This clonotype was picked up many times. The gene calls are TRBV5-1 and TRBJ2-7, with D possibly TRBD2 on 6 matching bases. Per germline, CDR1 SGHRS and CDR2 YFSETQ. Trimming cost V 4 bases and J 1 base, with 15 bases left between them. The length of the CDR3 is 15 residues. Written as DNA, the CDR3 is TGCGCCAGCAGCCCCCGGGCGGGGCCATCCTACGAGCAGTACTTC. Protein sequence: CASSPRAGPSYEQYF.

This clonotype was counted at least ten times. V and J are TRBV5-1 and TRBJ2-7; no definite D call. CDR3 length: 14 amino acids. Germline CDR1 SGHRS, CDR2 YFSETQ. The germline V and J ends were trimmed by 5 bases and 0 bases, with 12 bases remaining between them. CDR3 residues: CASRRQASSYEQYF. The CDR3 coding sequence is TGCGCCAGCAGACGGCAGGCGAGCTCCTACGAGCAGTACTTC.

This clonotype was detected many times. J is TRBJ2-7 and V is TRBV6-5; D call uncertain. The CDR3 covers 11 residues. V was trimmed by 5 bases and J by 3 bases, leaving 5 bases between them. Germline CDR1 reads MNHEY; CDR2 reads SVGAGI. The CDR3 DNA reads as TGTGCCAGCAGTAATAACTACGAGCAGTACTTC. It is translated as CASSNNYEQYF.

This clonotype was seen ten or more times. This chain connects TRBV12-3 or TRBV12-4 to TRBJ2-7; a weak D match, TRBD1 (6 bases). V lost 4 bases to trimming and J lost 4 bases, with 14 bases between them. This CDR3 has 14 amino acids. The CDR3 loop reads CASSWGIGGYEQYF. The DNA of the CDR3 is TGTGCCAGCAGTTGGGGGATAGGGGGTTACGAGCAGTACTTC.

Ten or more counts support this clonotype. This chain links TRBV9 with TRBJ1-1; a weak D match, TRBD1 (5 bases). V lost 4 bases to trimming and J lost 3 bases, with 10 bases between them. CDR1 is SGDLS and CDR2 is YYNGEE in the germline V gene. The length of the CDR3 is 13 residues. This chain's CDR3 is CASSFTGDTEAFF. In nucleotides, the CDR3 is TGTGCCAGCAGCTTTACAGGAGACACTGAAGCTTTCTTT.

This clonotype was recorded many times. In DNA form, the CDR3 reads TGTGCCAGCAGTTACGTACTAGCGGGGCTAGCCAAAAACATTCAGTACTTC. As protein: CASSYVLAGLAKNIQYF. The rearrangement links TRBV6-5 to TRBJ2-4; TRBD2 matches 10 bases. The CDR3 is made up of 17 amino acids. V was pared by 2 bases and J by 0 bases, with 4 bases of the junction left unmatched. Germline CDR1 reads MNHEY; CDR2 reads SVGAGI.

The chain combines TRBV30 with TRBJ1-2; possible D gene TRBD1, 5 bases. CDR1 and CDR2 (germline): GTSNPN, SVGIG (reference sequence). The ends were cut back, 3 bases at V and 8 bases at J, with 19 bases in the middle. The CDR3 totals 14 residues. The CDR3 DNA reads TGTGCCTGGAGAGGGGCGGGTCTCTCGAGCGGCTACACCTTC. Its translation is CAWRGAGLSSGYTF.

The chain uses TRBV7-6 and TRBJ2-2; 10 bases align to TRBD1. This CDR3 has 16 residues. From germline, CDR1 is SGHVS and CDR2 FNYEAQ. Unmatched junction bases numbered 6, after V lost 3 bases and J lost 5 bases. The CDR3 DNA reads TGTGCCAGCAGCTTGACAGGGGGCCCGGGTACCGGGGAGCTGTTTTTT. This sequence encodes CASSLTGGPGTGELFF.

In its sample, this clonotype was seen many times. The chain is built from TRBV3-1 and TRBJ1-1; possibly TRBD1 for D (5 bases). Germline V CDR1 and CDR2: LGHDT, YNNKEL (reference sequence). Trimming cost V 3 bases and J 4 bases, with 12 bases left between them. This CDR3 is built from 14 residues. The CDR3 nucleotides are TGTGCCAGCAGCCACCATGGGGCCGGCACTGAAGCTTTCTTT. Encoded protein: CASSHHGAGTEAFF.

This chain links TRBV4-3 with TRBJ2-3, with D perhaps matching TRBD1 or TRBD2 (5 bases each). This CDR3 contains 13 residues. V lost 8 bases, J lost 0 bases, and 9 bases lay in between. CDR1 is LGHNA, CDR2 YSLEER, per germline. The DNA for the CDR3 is TGCGCCAGCTCGGGACCGAGCACAGATACGCAGTATTTT. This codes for CASSGPSTDTQYF.

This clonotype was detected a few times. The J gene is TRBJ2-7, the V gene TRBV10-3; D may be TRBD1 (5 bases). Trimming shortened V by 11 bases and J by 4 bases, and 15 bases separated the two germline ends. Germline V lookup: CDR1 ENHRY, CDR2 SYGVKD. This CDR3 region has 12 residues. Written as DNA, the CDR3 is TGTGCCTCGGCCGACAGCCGATACGAGCAGTACTTC. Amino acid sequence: CASADSRYEQYF.

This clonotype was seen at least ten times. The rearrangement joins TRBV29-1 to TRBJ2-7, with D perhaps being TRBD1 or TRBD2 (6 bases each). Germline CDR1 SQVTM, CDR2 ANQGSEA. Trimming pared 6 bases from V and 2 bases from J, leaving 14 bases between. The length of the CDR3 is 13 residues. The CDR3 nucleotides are TGCAGCGTCGAGGGGGGATTCGCCTACGAGCAGTACTTC. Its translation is CSVEGGFAYEQYF.

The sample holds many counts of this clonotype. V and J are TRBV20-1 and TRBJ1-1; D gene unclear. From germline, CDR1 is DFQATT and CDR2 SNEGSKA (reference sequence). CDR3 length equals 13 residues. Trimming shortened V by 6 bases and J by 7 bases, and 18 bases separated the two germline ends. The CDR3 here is CSAPWGPPNEAFF. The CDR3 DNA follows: TGCAGTGCCCCCTGGGGTCCCCCCAATGAAGCTTTCTTT.

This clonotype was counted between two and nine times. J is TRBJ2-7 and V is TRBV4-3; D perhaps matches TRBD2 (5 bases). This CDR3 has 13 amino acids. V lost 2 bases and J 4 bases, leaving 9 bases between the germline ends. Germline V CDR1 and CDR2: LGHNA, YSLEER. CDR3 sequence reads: CASSQRGSYEQYF. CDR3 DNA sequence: TGCGCCAGCAGCCAACGGGGATCGTACGAGCAGTACTTC.